This TCR beta chain was profiled in a study of shared clonotypes between healthy human individuals. Study findings and constraints: When compared with the clonotypes that were shared by all four sorted-subset donors, the non-shared clonotypes turned out to have lower generation probabilities.

TCRdb's copy holds only in-frame clones and misses some; the assay was immunoSEQ multiplex PCR. The table lists hundreds of thousands of clones, approximately 96% of them singletons. The CDR3 length is 16 residues. Looked up from germline, CDR1 is SEHNR and CDR2 is FQNEAQ (reference sequence). Trimming removed 7 bases from V and 0 bases from J, with 16 bases in between. Cells designated naive CD8 were CD45RO-negative and were positively selected for CCR7, with terminally differentiated effector memory CD45RA+ cells excluded. Turning to this clone: Antigen: not known.

The receptor was derived from a young woman in good health. V usage is TRBV7-9 and J usage is TRBJ2-4, with D possibly being TRBD2 (5 bases). Sequencing used naive CD8+ T cells sorted from blood. The CDR3 DNA reads as TGTGCCAGCACCCCCGGGGTGAATCTAGCCAAAAACATTCAGTACTTC. Its protein is CASTPGVNLAKNIQYF.